One T cell receptor (beta chain) is described in this entry. Its antigen is unidentified. The protocol was immunoSEQ multiplex PCR, while the TCRdb copy is restricted to in-frame clones and leaves out a portion. The sample shows almost 20,000 clones, around nine tenths of them seen only once. The data were obtained in a study of graft-versus-host responses after intestinal transplantation. Study context: Tacrolimus and steroids were given for two to three years to all recipients after anti-thymocyte globulin induction.

The study, taken as a whole, reports: Declines in HvG clones occurring early post-transplant were associated with peak circulating GvH clone levels. Those patients showing graft-donor T cell macrochimerism displayed high graft-versus-host to host-versus-graft clonal ratios in allografts.

Sequenced here: PBMCs, sampled approximately 230 days after intestinal transplant. The source is a human patient who received an intestinal transplant, so some T cells may come from the graft donor.

CDR3 in DNA: TGTGCCAGCAGTTTATCGAGCGGGGGGGCCGTGACTGAGCAGTTCTTC. It yields the protein CASSLSSGGAVTEQFF. The chain uses TRBV27 and TRBJ2-1, with 10 bases matching TRBD2. Germline CDR1 is MNHEY and CDR2 is SMNVEV (reference sequence). V lost 0 bases and J lost 9; bases outside the gene matches: 8. This CDR3 has 16 residues.